The clone carrying this TCR beta chain came up many times. This entry belongs to a study of Graves' ophthalmopathy and Graves' hyperthyroidism. CDR1 and CDR2 (germline): MNHNS, SASEGT. V lost 10 bases and J lost 2; bases outside the gene matches: 11. The CDR3 covers 14 residues. Amplification targeted the TCR beta CDR3 regions, with RNA transcripts as the source material. HTBI primers primed a first-round RT-PCR, and a second-round multiplex PCR followed. TCRdb ran MiXCR on the multiplex PCR reads and lists one entry per CDR3 protein. The profile shows 400,000 or so distinct CDR3 sequences, roughly 15% of them singletons.

The J gene is TRBJ2-7, the V gene TRBV6-1; 7 bases are a match to TRBD2. Input material: peripheral blood. The receptor was derived from an adult woman with stable Graves' hyperthyroidism. The CDR3 protein is CATHRGGSPYEQYF. For the CDR3, the DNA is TGTGCCACCCATCGGGGAGGGTCCCCCTACGAGCAGTACTTC.